These 14 T cell receptor beta chains originate from one sample sequenced in a study of T cell responses to AZD1222 COVID-19 vaccine. The assay was immunoSEQ multiplex PCR, and TCRdb's table has in-frame clones only and misses some. Of more than 95,000 clones listed, 75% to 90% are singletons. The sequencing here drew on peripheral blood, taken on day 0 of AZD1222 vaccination. Receptors were obtained from an adult in good health.

This clone has just one count. The chain carries TRBV13 and TRBJ1-4; D uncertain. Germline-derived CDR1 and CDR2 are PRHDT and FYEKMQ (reference sequence). The CDR3 is 15 amino acids. Trimming took 5 bases from V and 2 from J, leaving 12 bases between them. The CDR3 loop is CASSVRMFTNEKLFF. The DNA for the CDR3 is TGTGCCAGCAGCGTACGCATGTTCACTAATGAAAAACTGTTTTTT. Based on the CDR3 plus reference TRBV13 and TRBJ1-4, the full variable domain is AAGVIQSPRHLIKEKRETATLKCYPIPRHDTVYWYQQGPGQDPQFLISFYEKMQSDKGSIPDRFSAQQFSDYHSELNMSSLELGDSALYFCASSVRMFTNEKLFFGSGTQLSVL.

This chain links TRBV29-1 with TRBJ1-3; D possibly corresponds to TRBD1 (6 bases). The germline V and J ends were trimmed by 4 bases and 0 bases, with 7 bases remaining between them. Germline CDR1 is SQVTM and CDR2 is ANQGSEA. This CDR3 has 13 residues. The CDR3 nucleotides read TGCAGCGTTGCCAGGGGCTCTGGAAACACCATATATTTT. It yields the protein CSVARGSGNTIYF.

For the CDR3, the DNA is TGTGCCAGCAGCCTCACAGGGGGCATTTGGTACGAGCAGTACTTC. It is translated as CASSLTGGIWYEQYF. This chain joins TRBV6-2 or TRBV6-3 and TRBJ2-7, with TRBD1 matching over 9 bases. Germline V lookup: CDR1 MNHEY, CDR2 SVGEGT. Trimming at V came to 6 bases and at J to 4 bases, leaving 10 bases not matched to a gene. The CDR3 covers 15 residues.

J is TRBJ1-5 and V is TRBV6-2 or TRBV6-3; weak D call: TRBD1 (6 bases). Deletions cut 5 bases from V and 3 bases from J, with 11 bases between. The CDR3 extends over 14 amino acids. Per germline, CDR1 MNHEY and CDR2 SVGEGT. CDR3 residues: CASSTRQANQPQHF. In DNA form, the CDR3 reads TGTGCCAGCAGTACAAGACAGGCCAATCAGCCCCAGCATTTT.

The gene calls are TRBV7-2 and TRBJ2-7, with 8 positions matching TRBD2. This CDR3 spans 14 amino acids. Trimming took 6 bases from V and 1 from J; bases not matched to a gene: 5. Germline CDR1 and CDR2: SGHTA and FQGNSA. The CDR3 DNA is TGTGCCAGCAGATCCCAGCGGGGGTCCTACGAGCAGTACTTC. Amino acids: CASRSQRGSYEQYF. The complete variable domain, with remaining parts taken from reference TRBV7-2 and TRBJ2-7, reads GAGVSQSPSNKVTEKGKDVELRCDPISGHTALYWYRQSLGQGLEFLIYFQGNSAPDKSGLPSDRFSAERTGGSVSTLTIQRTQQEDSAVYLCASRSQRGSYEQYFGPGTRLTVT.

V usage is TRBV4-1 and J usage is TRBJ2-7; TRBD2 matches 7 bases. The CDR3 covers 14 residues. Trimming removed 1 base from V and 2 bases from J; junction bases left unmatched: 2. Germline V CDR1 and CDR2: MGHRA, YSYEKL. CDR3 sequence (DNA): TGCGCCAGCAGCCAAGTTCTAGCGGCCTACGAGCAGTACTTC. This encodes CASSQVLAAYEQYF.

This chain uses TRBV7-9 with TRBJ1-1; D unresolved. The CDR3 totals 11 residues. Germline V gene lookup returns CDR1 SEHNR and CDR2 FQNEAQ (reference sequence). V lost 7 bases and J lost 4, with 7 bases in between. CDR3 in DNA: TGTGCCAGCAACCGCTTCACTGAAGCTTTCTTT. Its protein is CASNRFTEAFF.

This clone was seen repeatedly, ten times or more. The genes are TRBV7-9 and TRBJ1-1; the D is unclear. Germline CDR1 reads SEHNR; CDR2 reads FQNEAQ (reference sequence). CDR3 length equals 13 residues. The V and J ends lost 6 bases and 2 bases respectively, with 10 bases between them. The CDR3 DNA reads as TGTGCCAGCAGACCTCCCGGAAACACTGAAGCTTTCTTT. This encodes CASRPPGNTEAFF.

Comment on this clone: Other DNA sequences in the same sample also yield this CDR3. The chain combines TRBV6-6 with TRBJ2-3; the D is unclear. This CDR3 has 12 amino acids. CDR1 and CDR2 (germline): MNHNY, SVGAGI (reference sequence). V was clipped by 4 bases and J by 3 bases, with 5 bases between them. In DNA form, the CDR3 reads TGTGCCAGCAGTTGGGCGACAGATACGCAGTATTTT. It specifies CASSWATDTQYF.

V gene TRBV11-1 combines with J gene TRBJ2-1, with unresolved D. V lost 5 bases and J lost 5, with 7 bases in between. CDR1 is SGHAT and CDR2 is FQDESV in the germline V gene (reference sequence). CDR3 size: 12 residues. CDR3 in DNA: TGTGCCAGCAGCCGAGCCCACAATGAGCAGTTCTTC. Amino acids: CASSRAHNEQFF.

The chain joins TRBV11-2 to TRBJ1-1; weak D call: TRBD1 (6 bases). The V end lost 1 base, the J end lost 5 bases, and 17 bases lay between the germline ends. From germline, CDR1 is SGHAT and CDR2 FQNNGV. The CDR3 loop spans 16 amino acids. CDR3 residues: CASSLAGGVGGTEAFF. The CDR3 region has the DNA TGTGCCAGCAGCTTAGCCGGGGGCGTAGGAGGGACTGAAGCTTTCTTT.

This clone was counted once. This rearrangement joins TRBV5-1 to TRBJ2-1, with no clear D. The ends were cut back, 4 bases at V and 0 bases at J, with 11 bases in the middle. Germline V gene data show CDR1 as SGHRS and CDR2 as YFSETQ. This CDR3 contains 15 residues. The CDR3 DNA reads as TGCGCCAGCAGCCCCGGCCTGAGCTCCTACAATGAGCAGTTCTTC. Translating it yields CASSPGLSSYNEQFF.

The CDR3 loop reads CASRQWGRRESSQPQHF. CDR3 bases: TGTGCCAGTAGGCAATGGGGCCGGCGGGAGTCCAGTCAGCCCCAGCATTTT. The chain is built from TRBV19 and TRBJ1-5, with D possibly being TRBD1 (5 bases). CDR3 length: 17 amino acids. With 6 bases removed from V and 6 bases from J, the gap between germline ends came to 24 bases. Germline CDR1 reads LNHDA; CDR2 reads SQIVND (reference sequence).

The chain links TRBV21-1 to TRBJ2-1; the table names TRBD2, a call not compared with the DNA. TRBV21-1 is given as a pseudogene. The CDR3 contains 17 residues. CDR3 DNA sequence: TGTGCCAGCAGCAAAGAGGCCGAAGCTGAGGTCTACAATGAGCAGTTCTTC. It translates to CASSKEAEAEVYNEQFF.